Sequencing of this T cell receptor beta chain was carried out in a study of tumor-infiltrating lymphocytes in localized non-small cell lung cancer (dated by TCRdb to the early 2020s). About the study as a whole: The cohort covered several histologies, both smokers and never-smokers, and patients whose samples were collected after neoadjuvant chemotherapy. Each patient provided resected tumor tissue plus uninvolved lung tissue from the same patient, with the uninvolved lung tissue described as non-adjacent to the tumor. Alongside flow cytometry, multiplex immunofluorescence, RNA-seq, exome sequencing and proteomics, TCR sequencing was applied to the same patients as one of several integrated assays. The overall ICON cohort comprised approximately 150 surgical patients with localized non-small cell lung cancer whose tumors were resected. For under 65 patients, immunoSEQ T-cell fraction was compared between paired tumor and uninvolved lung. The paper's findings and limits, for the study overall: Because different assays used different pieces of the same tissue, intratumor heterogeneity could not be separated from technical variation. No difference in TCR-derived T-cell fraction was observed between the flow cytometry-defined immunotypes IM1 (good prognosis) and IM2 (poor prognosis). TCRbeta sequencing supported higher T cell infiltration in tumors than in uninvolved lung tissue, consistent with immunofluorescence CD3 counts. Since assay coverage differed from patient to patient depending on how much tissue was available, TCR sequencing was done for only a subset of the cohort. Recurrence-free survival showed no association with tumor T-cell fraction from TCR sequencing (p = 0.61).

Based on the germline V gene (reference sequence), the CDR1 and CDR2 sequences are MNHNY and SVGAGI. The CDR3 holds 14 amino acids from the cysteine to the phenylalanine. Left in the record is the CDR3 DNA by itself, 42 bases read in frame from the first base. V is clipped by 4 bases and J by 5 bases, and the sequence between their germline boundaries is 15 bases long. The first patient joined ICON in 2016, and enrollment wrapped up when the last patient was enrolled in the second half of 2018. A subcohort of under 90 patients provided fresh tumor and matched uninvolved tissue for in-depth immune analyses, with TCR sequencing among those analyses. DNA isolated from bulk tissue, without cell sorting, was used for TCR sequencing. The immunoSEQ assay used for TCR sequencing gave the T-cell fraction in both tumor and uninvolved lung tissue. The authors' pipeline ran thus. For survival analysis, patients were divided into high (upper tertile) and low (lower two tertiles) T-cell fraction groups, which were compared by log-rank test. A signed-rank test was used to test differences in T-cell fraction between paired tumor and uninvolved lung samples. The immuneACCESS repertoire file appears here via TCRdb, limited to in-frame rearrangements. These files lack a portion of the clones; in checked studies, under half of the deficit traces to unresolved V genes, and the cause of the others is not known. V, J and clone size were drawn from that table, and D and trimming were deduced from the DNA. The sample table contains about 15,000 clones; only one count was recorded for roughly 72% of them. Jointly, the top ten make up roughly 6% of the sample.

As regards this clone: What this receptor recognizes is not known. Base qualities are not recorded, but no much larger clone differs from it by a single base.

The sample was lung tumor tissue. The chain uses TRBV6-6 and TRBJ2-7; a tentative D call is TRBD1 (6 bases match). The clonotype comes from a human donor with non-small cell lung cancer. The DNA is as follows: TGTGCCAGCAGTTCAGGGGCGGCTCGGCACGAGCAGTACTTC. The encoded protein is CASSSGAARHEQYF.